This TCR beta chain appears in the sequencing data of a study of blood T cell repertoires in COVID-19. Clones were sequenced by immunoSEQ multiplex PCR, and TCRdb holds only the in-frame ones, with some missing. The repertoire holds around 270,000 clones, with around 86% as singletons. Germline CDR1 is MGHRA and CDR2 is YSYEKL. The CDR3 length is 16 residues. The trim removed 1 base at V and 6 bases at J, leaving 6 bases unmatched. The gene calls are TRBV4-1 and TRBJ2-2, with TRBD1 identical over 9 bases. Input material: peripheral blood. The origin of this receptor is a woman aged 60-75 years with COVID-19, enrolled during active disease. The CDR3 region is CASSQGPRTGAGELFF. CDR3 nucleotide sequence: TGCGCCAGCAGCCAAGGGCCAAGGACAGGGGCCGGGGAGCTGTTTTTT.